The 5 T cell receptor beta chains below were found in one sample sequenced in a study of long-term antiretroviral therapy in people with HIV. With survey level as its setting, the immunoSEQ assay was v3.0. Libraries were prepared by immunoSEQ multiplex PCR; TCRdb keeps only in-frame clonotypes and omits some of them. The sample lists about 38,000 clones; around 85% were seen once. The sample was unsorted PBMCs, taken 1.5 years after starting antiretroviral therapy. The receptors shown here come from a young man with HIV.

This clone was recorded once. This chain connects TRBV6-6 to TRBJ1-5; the D gene is possibly TRBD1 (5 bases). The CDR3 has 15 amino acids. Looked up from germline, CDR1 is MNHNY and CDR2 is SVGAGI (reference sequence). The ends were cut back, 6 bases at V and 2 bases at J, with 14 bases in the middle. The CDR3 coding sequence is TGTGCCAGCAGGGCTGGGGGTGGTGGCAATCAGCCCCAGCATTTT. Residues: CASRAGGGGNQPQHF.

The J gene is TRBJ2-5, the V gene TRBV7-9; D possibly corresponds to TRBD2 (5 bases). Germline V gene data show CDR1 as SEHNR and CDR2 as FQNEAQ (reference sequence). V lost 1 base and J 7 bases, leaving 10 bases between the germline ends. The CDR3 length is 13 residues. The CDR3 region is CASSLGRWGTQYF. The CDR3 nucleotides read TGTGCCAGCAGCTTAGGGAGGTGGGGGACCCAGTACTTC.

V usage is TRBV20-1 and J usage is TRBJ2-7; TRBD2 matches 8 bases. The CDR3 runs to 11 residues. V lost 3 bases and J lost 12; bases outside the gene matches: 7. The germline V gene encodes CDR1 DFQATT and CDR2 SNEGSKA (reference sequence). The DNA for the CDR3 is TGCAGTGCTAGGGGGGTGCGGGAGGTGTACTTC. This encodes CSARGVREVYF.

The J gene is TRBJ2-7, the V gene TRBV7-9; 8 positions match TRBD1. Germline V gene lookup returns CDR1 SEHNR and CDR2 FQNEAQ (reference sequence). J was trimmed by 5 bases and V by 7 bases; bases with no gene match: 10. The CDR3 extends over 14 amino acids. The CDR3 nucleotides read TGTGCCAGCAATCCCCCCGGACAGGGTAACGAGCAGTACTTC. It specifies CASNPPGQGNEQYF. Full variable domain (missing parts from reference TRBV7-9 and TRBJ2-7): DTGVSQNPRHKITKRGQNVTFRCDPISEHNRLYWYRQTLGQGPEFLTYFQNEAQLEKSRLLSDRFSAERPKGSFSTLEIQRTEQGDSAMYLCASNPPGQGNEQYFGPGTRLTVT.

The chain employs TRBV28 and TRBJ1-2; a possible D gene is TRBD1 (6 bases). V was cut by 2 bases and J by 7 bases, with 14 bases left in between. The CDR3 runs to 14 residues. Germline V gene data show CDR1 as MDHEN and CDR2 as SYDVKM. The CDR3 DNA sequence: TGTGCCAGCAGTTTAGGTAGGGGGGCGAGTGGCTACACCTTC. It translates to CASSLGRGASGYTF.